The 21 T cell receptor beta chains reported below all come from one sample, sequenced in a study of T cells in women clearing cervical HPV infection. Generated by immunoSEQ multiplex PCR, the TCRdb table keeps only in-frame clones and is missing some. Recorded for this sample: around 41,000 clones. Sequenced: blood buffy coat. The receptor set was obtained from a woman aged 18 to 75 with a cervical HPV16 infection that either progressed to CIN3+ or cleared (not recorded which).

Concerning this clone itself: The CDR3 extends 3 residues past the end of the read, so its final part is completed from the germline J gene. The genes are TRBV18 and TRBJ1-1, with D possibly being TRBD1 (5 bases). The germline V and J ends were trimmed by 4 bases and 1 base, with 10 bases remaining between them. Per the germline V gene, CDR1 is KGHSH and CDR2 is LQKENI. CDR3 length: 14 residues. Partial CDR3 DNA: TGTGCCAGCTCACTAATGACAGCGAACACTGAA. Its translation: CASSLMTANTE. The whole CDR3 protein reads CASSLMTANTEAFF.

Points on this clone: The CDR3 is cut off 3 residues early in the read; its end comes from the germline J gene. The rearrangement links TRBV12-3 or TRBV12-4 to TRBJ1-5, with TRBD1 as a possible D gene (6 bases). The CDR3 is 14 residues long. Trimming took off 2 bases at V and 7 bases at J, with 12 bases between the two ends. The CDR3 DNA, read in part, is TGTGCCAGCAGTTTATCCAGGGGAGGACAGCCC. It translates to CASSLSRGGQP. The CDR3 reads in full as CASSLSRGGQPQHF.

On this clone itself: The read ends 3 residues before the CDR3 terminus; that terminus is restored from the germline J gene. The chain has TRBV19 and TRBJ2-3, with 8 bases fitting TRBD2. The junction had 9 bases not matched to a gene; V was cut back by 1 base and J by 3 bases. The CDR3 runs 17 residues. Germline assignment: CDR1 LNHDA and CDR2 SQIVND (reference sequence). CDR3 region: CASSIVAGGGRTDTQYF. The sequenced part of the CDR3 DNA is TGTGCCAGTAGTATAGTGGCGGGGGGCGGTAGGACAGATACG.

For this clone: The read terminates 3 residues before the CDR3 end, so the remaining end is supplied by the germline J gene. The genes are TRBV4-1 and TRBJ2-7; tentatively, D is TRBD1 or TRBD2 (6 bases each). The CDR3 consists of 15 residues. Germline V gene sequence: CDR1 MGHRA, CDR2 YSYEKL. Deletions cut 2 bases from V and 4 bases from J, with 15 bases between. The CDR3 region is CASSQNGQGRYEQYF. CDR3 DNA (partial): TGCGCCAGCAGCCAAAACGGGCAGGGGAGGTACGAG.

CDR3 DNA, as far as it was read: TGCAGTGCTAGTAGGGGTCGAGGGTTAGGAACTGAA. This gives the protein CSASRGRGLGTE. The entire CDR3 is CSASRGRGLGTEAFF. The rearrangement joins TRBV20-1 to TRBJ1-1; D is perhaps TRBD1 (5 bases). Coverage ceases 3 residues before the CDR3 finishes, and the germline J gene fills in the end. Trimming removed 3 bases from V and 5 bases from J, with 19 bases in between. This CDR3 spans 15 amino acids. Per the germline V gene, CDR1 is DFQATT and CDR2 is SNEGSKA (reference sequence).

With respect to this clone: The CDR3 is cut off 3 residues early in the read; its end comes from the germline J gene. The chain is built from TRBV5-6 and TRBJ2-5, with TRBD1 identical over 8 bases. There are 14 residues in the CDR3. Germline V gives CDR1 SGHDT, CDR2 YYEEEE. Trimming took 4 bases from V and 2 from J; bases not matched to a gene: 4. CDR3 DNA (partial): TGTGCCAGCAGCGGGAACAGGGGGCAAGAGACC. Amino acids: CASSGNRGQET. The whole CDR3 protein reads CASSGNRGQETQYF.

As regards this clone: The observed sequence ends 3 residues before the CDR3 terminus, with the missing tail filled in from the germline J gene. The chain couples TRBV28 to TRBJ1-2; 7 positions agree with TRBD1. The CDR3 has 15 residues. The germline gives CDR1 MDHEN, CDR2 SYDVKM. With 5 bases clipped from V and 2 bases from J, the junction kept 8 bases outside the gene matches. This chain's CDR3 is CASSPGTVLNYGYTF. The DNA read from the CDR3 is TGTGCCAGCAGTCCCGGGACAGTTCTGAACTATGGC.

A word on this clone: The sequence runs out 3 residues before the end of the CDR3; the remainder is reconstructed from the germline J gene. The chain employs TRBV20-1 and TRBJ1-6, with D perhaps matching TRBD1 (5 bases). The V end was cut by 0 bases, the J end by 0 bases, with 15 bases between. Germline V gene sequence: CDR1 DFQATT, CDR2 SNEGSKA (reference sequence). The CDR3 is made up of 18 amino acids. CDR3 DNA, as far as it was read: TGCAGTGCTAGAGACCGGGACTCCCGGAGCTCCTATAATTCACCC. It translates to CSARDRDSRSSYNSP. The full CDR3 reads CSARDRDSRSSYNSPLHF.

With respect to this clone: The sequence runs out 3 residues before the end of the CDR3; the remainder is reconstructed from the germline J gene. This rearrangement joins TRBV14 to TRBJ1-2, with 10 positions matching TRBD1. Per germline, CDR1 SGHDN and CDR2 FVKESK. The CDR3 has 15 amino acids. The V segment lost 2 bases and the J segment 3 bases; nucleotides outside the gene matches: 3. CDR3 DNA (partial): TGTGCCAGCAGCCAAAGGGGACAGGGGCACTATGGC. Translated, it gives CASSQRGQGHYG. The CDR3 in its entirety is CASSQRGQGHYGYTF.

Comment on this clone: Read data end 3 residues before the CDR3 end; the end is taken from the germline J gene. This chain links TRBV28 with TRBJ1-5; D may be TRBD1 (6 bases). The CDR3 spans 14 residues. V lost 3 bases to trimming and J lost 5 bases, with 11 bases between them. Germline CDR1 and CDR2: MDHEN and SYDVKM. The CDR3 bases that were read are TGTGCCAGCAGTTTTCAGGACAGTTATCAGCCC. Protein: CASSFQDSYQP. The whole CDR3 protein reads CASSFQDSYQPQHF.

Regarding this clone: The CDR3 is cut off 3 residues early in the read; its end comes from the germline J gene. The chain has TRBV30 and TRBJ2-7, with TRBD1 as a possible D gene (6 bases). Trimming took off 7 bases at V and 0 bases at J, with 22 bases between the two ends. The CDR3 runs 16 residues. The germline gives CDR1 GTSNPN, CDR2 SVGIG (reference sequence). The CDR3 DNA, read in part, is TGTGCCTTTAACAGGGTTCAGGATCTTAGCTCCTACGAG. It yields the protein CAFNRVQDLSSYE. The CDR3 in full is CAFNRVQDLSSYEQYF.

As for this clone: With the read ending 3 residues before the CDR3 end, the germline J gene is used to fill in that end. This chain uses TRBV29-1 with TRBJ2-7; TRBD2 might be the D (5 bases). The CDR3 totals 12 residues. The V end was cut by 7 bases, the J end by 6 bases, with 16 bases between. Germline values: CDR1 SQVTM, CDR2 ANQGSEA. The CDR3 DNA, read in part, is TGCAGCGGGACTGCCCGGTCGGTCGAG. As protein: CSGTARSVE. The full CDR3 protein reads CSGTARSVEQYF.

With regard to this clone: The missing CDR3 end, 3 residues past where the read stops, is filled in from the germline J gene. Within the sample, other DNA sequences also encode this same CDR3. J is TRBJ2-2 and V is TRBV5-1; TRBD1 aligns across 11 bases. Germline CDR1 reads SGHRS; CDR2 reads YFSETQ. The CDR3 sequence is 17 residues long. V dropped 4 bases and J dropped 0; count of bases not matched to a gene: 5. The CDR3 bases that were read are TGCGCCAGCAGCCTGGGGACAGGGGGACCGAACACCGGGGAG. Translated: CASSLGTGGPNTGE. The complete CDR3 sequence is CASSLGTGGPNTGELFF.

Regarding this clone: The read ends 3 residues early relative to the CDR3; the germline J gene fills the gap. V is TRBV6-2 or TRBV6-3 and J is TRBJ2-5; 9 bases fit TRBD2. This CDR3 contains 16 residues. V lost 4 bases and J lost 2; bases outside the gene matches: 8. Germline CDR1 MNHEY, CDR2 SVGEGT. CDR3 region: CASSLIRLAVQETQYF. The DNA read from the CDR3 is TGTGCCAGCAGTTTGATCCGACTAGCGGTACAAGAGACC.

With respect to this clone: From the germline J gene comes the end of the CDR3, since the read stops 3 residues before it. V and J are TRBV5-1 and TRBJ2-7, with 11 bases fitting TRBD2. Germline V lookup: CDR1 SGHRS, CDR2 YFSETQ. The CDR3 loop spans 16 amino acids. V trimming: 0 bases; J trimming: 0 bases; junction bases outside the gene matches: 2. The sequenced CDR3 bases are TGCGCCAGCAGCTTGGCAACTAGCGGGAGCTCCTACGAG. This gives the protein CASSLATSGSSYE. In full, the CDR3 is CASSLATSGSSYEQYF.

Worth noting for this clone: The junction shows a germline mismatch at one end, possibly a read error. The read falls 3 residues short of the CDR3 end, and the missing part is taken from the germline J gene. V gene TRBV19 combines with J gene TRBJ2-3, with 9 bases matching TRBD1. CDR1 is LNHDA, CDR2 SQIVND, per germline (reference sequence). CDR3 length: 17 residues. The CDR3 sequence is CASSKRLGTGRTDTQYF. The covered CDR3 bases are TGTGCCAGCAGTAAACGGTTGGGGACAGGGCGCACAGATACG.

Comment on this clone: The read halts 3 residues ahead of the CDR3 end, with the missing end drawn from the germline J gene. V gene TRBV5-1 combines with J gene TRBJ2-2, with TRBD1 matching over 11 bases. CDR1 is SGHRS and CDR2 is YFSETQ in the germline V gene. J gave up 4 bases and V 4 bases, and 3 bases lay outside the gene matches. The CDR3 has 15 amino acids. Partial CDR3 DNA: TGCGCCAGCAGCGGGGACAGGGGGGCCACCGGGGAG. Translation gives CASSGDRGATGE. The whole CDR3 protein reads CASSGDRGATGELFF.

The sequenced CDR3 bases are TGCAGTGCTAGGGACAGGGTGGACACTGAA. It translates to CSARDRVDTE. From start to end, the CDR3 is CSARDRVDTEAFF. The rearrangement uses TRBV20-1 and TRBJ1-1, with 8 bases fitting TRBD1. The read finishes 3 residues shy of the CDR3 end, and the germline J gene is used to complete it. Germline V CDR1 and CDR2: DFQATT, SNEGSKA (reference sequence). CDR3 length: 13 residues. V lost 3 bases, J lost 3 bases, and 3 bases stayed unmatched.

Of note for this clone: The DNA ends 3 residues before the CDR3 does, and the rest of the CDR3 is filled in from the germline J gene. The chain employs TRBV12-3 or TRBV12-4 and TRBJ1-5; D is possibly TRBD1 (6 bases). The CDR3 has 14 residues. Trimming left V 1 base short and J 6 bases short, with 10 bases between. CDR3: CASSLEQGLQPQHF. The covered CDR3 bases are TGTGCCAGCAGTTTAGAACAGGGCCTTCAGCCC.

Notes on this clone: Sequencing ends 3 residues short of the CDR3 end; the germline J gene provides the rest. The chain carries TRBV11-1 and TRBJ1-2; TRBD1 matches at 7 bases. The CDR3 runs to 14 residues. Germline trimming cut 4 bases from V and 7 bases from J; bases unmatched to any gene: 9. Germline V gene sequence: CDR1 SGHAT, CDR2 FQDESV (reference sequence). The CDR3 loop reads CASSSFDRDGGYTF. The DNA read from the CDR3 is TGTGCCAGCAGCTCGTTCGACAGGGACGGTGGC.

Comments on this clone: With the read ending 3 residues before the CDR3 end, the germline J gene is used to fill in that end. The chain has TRBV18 and TRBJ2-3; TRBD2 agrees at 7 bases. This CDR3 is 16 amino acids long. V trimming: 2 bases; J trimming: 4 bases; junction bases outside the gene matches: 9. Germline assignment: CDR1 KGHSH and CDR2 LQKENI. CDR3 sequence reads: CASSPLSGTPSDTQYF. CDR3 bases read: TGTGCCAGCTCACCATTAAGCGGGACGCCCTCAGATACG.